This T cell receptor (beta chain) was identified during a study of response to subunit inactivated influenza vaccine. MiXCR, applied by TCRdb to the RT-PCR reads, yields one record per CDR3 protein. The sample shows over 150,000 distinct CDR3 sequences, around 10% of them seen only once. This clonotype turned up a few times. Germline assignment: CDR1 SGHDN and CDR2 FVKESK. V shed 4 bases, J shed 7 bases, and the junction held 7 bases outside the gene matches. The length of the CDR3 is 14 residues. V and J are TRBV14 and TRBJ1-2, with TRBD1 identical over 9 bases. The receptor comes from a man aged 50 to 69 who received an inactivated influenza vaccine. The sample in question was CD8+ T cells sorted from PBMCs, obtained less than 30 months after vaccination. Here the CDR3 reads CASSLTGGAGGYTF. The CDR3 DNA sequence: TGTGCCAGCAGCCTCACAGGGGGCGCGGGTGGCTACACCTTC.